Below, 15 T cell receptor beta chains from the same sample are listed, as sequenced in a study of blood T cell repertoires in COVID-19. Libraries were prepared by immunoSEQ multiplex PCR; TCRdb keeps only in-frame clonotypes and omits some of them. Of about 140,000 clones listed, around 81% were seen once; the top ten hold approximately 8%. Source material: peripheral blood. Source of these receptors: a human donor in a cohort sampled during active COVID-19.

This clone was observed once. CDR3 bases: TGTGCCAGCAGCTTATTGGGACAGATTATGAATGAGCAGTTCTTC. Translation gives CASSLLGQIMNEQFF. This rearrangement joins TRBV7-2 to TRBJ2-1; TRBD1 matches at 7 bases. The germline V gene encodes CDR1 SGHTA and CDR2 FQGNSA. The CDR3 runs 15 residues. Unmatched junction bases numbered 8, after V lost 2 bases and J lost 7 bases.

Remarks on this clone: The sample carries other DNA sequences with the same CDR3. The chain links TRBV7-9 to TRBJ2-1, with D possibly being TRBD2 (6 bases). This CDR3 is built from 14 residues. The germline CDR1 and CDR2 sequences are SEHNR and FQNEAQ (reference sequence). Trimming took off 3 bases at V and 4 bases at J, with 10 bases between the two ends. The CDR3 DNA follows: TGTGCCAGCAGCTTGGGGGGAAGTTACAATGAGCAGTTCTTC. Translation: CASSLGGSYNEQFF. The variable domain in full, completed from reference TRBV7-9 and TRBJ2-1, reads DTGVSQNPRHKITKRGQNVTFRCDPISEHNRLYWYRQTLGQGPEFLTYFQNEAQLEKSRLLSDRFSAERPKGSFSTLEIQRTEQGDSAMYLCASSLGGSYNEQFFGPGTRLTVL.

This clone was observed a few times. V is TRBV7-8 and J is TRBJ1-5; TRBD1 agrees at 9 bases. The germline V gene encodes CDR1 SGHVS and CDR2 FQNEAQ. Losses at the gene ends were 1 base for V and 7 bases for J; bases not matched to a gene: 5. The CDR3 consists of 15 residues. The CDR3 loop reads CASSLVGQGGQPQHF. The CDR3 DNA sequence: TGTGCCAGCAGCTTAGTGGGACAGGGTGGCCAGCCCCAGCATTTT.

This clone appeared a few times. The rearrangement joins TRBV6-5 to TRBJ1-1; D uncertain. The CDR3 contains 14 residues. The V gene's germline CDR1 is MNHEY and CDR2 SVGAGI. V was shortened by 7 bases and J by 5 bases, with 17 bases between the two germline ends. CDR3 nucleotides: TGTGCCAGCACCGCCCCGGGAGTTCAGACTGAAGCTTTCTTT. Translation gives CASTAPGVQTEAFF.

V gene TRBV24-1 combines with J gene TRBJ2-2, with a possible D match to TRBD1 (6 bases). Germline CDR1 is KGHDR and CDR2 is SFDVKD. V was shortened by 3 bases and J by 4 bases, with 11 bases between the two germline ends. This CDR3 has 15 residues. CDR3 residues: CATSDPTGSTGELFF. In nucleotides, the CDR3 is TGTGCCACCAGTGATCCGACAGGTAGCACCGGGGAGCTGTTTTTT.

The chain uses TRBV27 and TRBJ2-3, with 9 bases matching TRBD1. Germline V gives CDR1 MNHEY, CDR2 SMNVEV (reference sequence). After removal of 4 bases from V and 0 bases from J, the junction contained 8 bases not matched to a gene. The CDR3 runs 17 residues. CDR3 sequence reads: CASSSSSGTGSTDTQYF. The CDR3 nucleotides are TGTGCCAGCAGTTCCTCCTCCGGGACAGGGAGCACAGATACGCAGTATTTT.

The rearrangement joins TRBV28 to TRBJ2-6, with a possible D match to TRBD1 (7 bases). Per germline, CDR1 MDHEN and CDR2 SYDVKM. V lost 6 bases to trimming and J lost 0 bases, with 15 bases between them. The CDR3 has 17 amino acids. CDR3 sequence reads: CASRGGQASSGANVLTF. CDR3 nucleotide sequence: TGTGCCAGCAGGGGAGGACAGGCCAGCTCTGGGGCCAACGTCCTGACTTTC.

The rearrangement links TRBV5-1 to TRBJ2-7; weak D call: TRBD1 (6 bases). There are 14 residues in the CDR3. Germline values: CDR1 SGHRS, CDR2 YFSETQ. Trimming stripped 4 bases from V and 2 bases from J, with 13 bases between. The CDR3 DNA reads as TGCGCCAGCAGCCTAGGACAGCCTCCCTACGAGCAGTACTTC. Its protein product is CASSLGQPPYEQYF.

This rearrangement joins TRBV7-9 to TRBJ2-5; 12 positions agree with TRBD2. Germline V gene sequence: CDR1 SEHNR, CDR2 FQNEAQ (reference sequence). CDR3 length equals 15 residues. Trimming at V came to 7 bases and at J to 5 bases, leaving 8 bases not matched to a gene. CDR3 sequence reads: CASKSDLAGGETQYF. The CDR3 region has the DNA TGTGCCAGCAAATCCGATCTAGCGGGGGGGGAGACCCAGTACTTC.

V gene TRBV19 combines with J gene TRBJ1-1; tentatively, D is TRBD1 (5 bases). From germline, CDR1 is LNHDA and CDR2 SQIVND (reference sequence). V shed 5 bases and J shed 2 bases, with 15 bases lying between them. The CDR3 totals 15 residues. CDR3 protein: CASSPKVGQNTEAFF. The CDR3 region has the DNA TGTGCCAGTAGTCCAAAGGTTGGACAAAACACTGAAGCTTTCTTT. The full variable domain, completed using reference TRBV19 and TRBJ1-1, is DGGITQSPKYLFRKEGQNVTLSCEQNLNHDAMYWYRQDPGQGLRLIYYSQIVNDFQKGDIAEGYSVSREKKESFPLTVTSAQKNPTAFYLCASSPKVGQNTEAFFGQGTRLTVV.

This chain links TRBV6-5 with TRBJ2-7; 7 bases agree with TRBD2. Trimming at V came to 7 bases and at J to 7 bases, leaving 10 bases not matched to a gene. Germline V gene lookup returns CDR1 MNHEY and CDR2 SVGAGI. The CDR3 extends over 13 amino acids. CDR3 sequence: CASTRGGSREQYF. The CDR3 region has the DNA TGTGCCAGCACCCGCGGGGGTAGCCGAGAGCAGTACTTC.

V and J are TRBV2 and TRBJ2-5; 9 nucleotides match TRBD1. Germline CDR1 SNHLY, CDR2 FYNNEI. This CDR3 is 15 amino acids long. The J segment lost 5 bases and the V segment lost 7 bases, leaving 11 bases of the junction unmatched. CDR3 nucleotide sequence: TGTGCCAGCAATTCACAGGGGGCGCGGGGTGAGACCCAGTACTTC. Translated, it gives CASNSQGARGETQYF.

V usage is TRBV25-1 and J usage is TRBJ1-4, with 9 bases identical to TRBD1. This CDR3 is built from 16 residues. The germline gives CDR1 MGHDK, CDR2 SYGVNS. V shed 6 bases and J 0 bases; nucleotides not matched to a gene: 5. The chain's CDR3 is CASSLTGGATNEKLFF. The CDR3 coding sequence is TGTGCCAGCAGCCTTACAGGGGGCGCAACTAATGAAAAACTGTTTTTT. Combining the CDR3 with reference TRBV25-1 and TRBJ1-4 gives the whole variable domain EADIYQTPRYLVIGTGKKITLECSQTMGHDKMYWYQQDPGMELHLIHYSYGVNSTEKGDLSSESTVSRIRTEHFPLTLESARPSHTSQYLCASSLTGGATNEKLFFGSGTQLSVL.

The V gene is TRBV7-2, the J gene TRBJ1-1; the D gene is possibly TRBD1 (5 bases). Germline V gene data show CDR1 as SGHTA and CDR2 as FQGNSA. Trimming removed 1 base from V and 5 bases from J, with 11 bases in between. The CDR3 loop spans 14 amino acids. This chain's CDR3 is CASSLGTRGTEAFF. The CDR3 region has the DNA TGTGCCAGCAGCTTAGGCACAAGGGGTACTGAAGCTTTCTTT.

V usage is TRBV24-1 and J usage is TRBJ2-5; 8 nucleotides line up with TRBD1. Germline V lookup: CDR1 KGHDR, CDR2 SFDVKD. CDR3 size: 16 residues. V trimming: 4 bases; J trimming: 2 bases; junction bases outside the gene matches: 8. The CDR3 bases are TGTGCCACCAGTGACCCCGGGACAGGACCACAAGAGACCCAGTACTTC. It yields the protein CATSDPGTGPQETQYF.